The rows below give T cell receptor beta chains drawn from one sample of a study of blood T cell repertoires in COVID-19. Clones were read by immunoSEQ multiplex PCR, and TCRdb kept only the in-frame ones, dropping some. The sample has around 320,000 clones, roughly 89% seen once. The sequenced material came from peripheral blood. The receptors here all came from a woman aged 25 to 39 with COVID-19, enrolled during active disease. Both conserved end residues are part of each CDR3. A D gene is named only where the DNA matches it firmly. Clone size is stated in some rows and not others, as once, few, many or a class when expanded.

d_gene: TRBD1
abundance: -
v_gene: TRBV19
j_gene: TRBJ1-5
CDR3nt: TGTGCCAGTATGGCCCTCGGGCAGGGGGCTCAGCCCCAGCATTTT
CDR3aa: CASMALGQGAQPQHF

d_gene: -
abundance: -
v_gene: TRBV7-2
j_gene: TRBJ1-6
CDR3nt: TGTGCCAGCAGCTTTGCCTTCCTAAATTCACCCCTCCACTTT
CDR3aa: CASSFAFLNSPLHF

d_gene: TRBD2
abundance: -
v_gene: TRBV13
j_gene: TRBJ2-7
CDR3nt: TGTGCCAGCAGCTTCGGGATCGGGGGGTCCTACGAGCAGTACTTC
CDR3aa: CASSFGIGGSYEQYF

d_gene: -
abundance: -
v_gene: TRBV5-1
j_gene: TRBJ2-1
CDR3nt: TGCGCCAGCAGCTTGGACACCTACAATGAGCAGTTCTTC
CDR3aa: CASSLDTYNEQFF

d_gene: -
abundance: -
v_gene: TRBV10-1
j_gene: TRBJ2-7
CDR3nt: TGCGCCACCCACCCGCGGGGAGACGAGCAGTACTTC
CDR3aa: CATHPRGDEQYF

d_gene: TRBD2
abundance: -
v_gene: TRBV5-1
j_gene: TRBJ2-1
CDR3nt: TGCGCCAGCAGCTCCCTGGGCGGGGGATCCTACAATGAGCAGTTCTTC
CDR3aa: CASSSLGGGSYNEQFF

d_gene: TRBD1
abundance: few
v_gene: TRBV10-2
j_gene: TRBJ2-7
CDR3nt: TGCGCCAGCAGCGGGACAGGGTCTTACGAGCAGTACTTC
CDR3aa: CASSGTGSYEQYF

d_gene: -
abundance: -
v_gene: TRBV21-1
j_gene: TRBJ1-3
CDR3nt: TGTGCCAGCAGGCAGGGGAACACCATATATTTT
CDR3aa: CASRQGNTIYF

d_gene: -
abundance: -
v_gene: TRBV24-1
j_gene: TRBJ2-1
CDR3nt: TGTGCCACTGGGGGGTACCTCAATGAGCAGTTCTTC
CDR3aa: CATGGYLNEQFF

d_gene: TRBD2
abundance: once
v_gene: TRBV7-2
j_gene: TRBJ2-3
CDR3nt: TGTGCCAGCAGCTTAGCGGCGGTGGGACTAGTTTGGGATACGCAGTATTTT
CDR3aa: CASSLAAVGLVWDTQYF

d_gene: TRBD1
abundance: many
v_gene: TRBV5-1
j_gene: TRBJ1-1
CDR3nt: TGCGCCAGCAGTTTACCTTCCAGGGGGGACACTGAAGCTTTCTTT
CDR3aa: CASSLPSRGDTEAFF

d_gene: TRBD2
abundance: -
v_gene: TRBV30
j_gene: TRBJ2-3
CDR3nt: TGTGCCTTTAGCGGGGGGGCAATCACAGATACGCAGTATTTT
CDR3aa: CAFSGGAITDTQYF

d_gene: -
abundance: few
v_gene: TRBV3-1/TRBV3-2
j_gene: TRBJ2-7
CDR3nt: TGTGCCAGCAGCCGGCGGTACGAGCAGTACTTC
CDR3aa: CASSRRYEQYF

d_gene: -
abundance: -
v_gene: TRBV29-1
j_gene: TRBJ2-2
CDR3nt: TGCAGCGCCCGGGAAAACACTCGGGCCGGGGAGCTGTTTTTT
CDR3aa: CSARENTRAGELFF

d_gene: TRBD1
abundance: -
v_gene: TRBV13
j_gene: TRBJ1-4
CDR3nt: TGTGCCAGCAGCACGACGGACAGGGCGAATGAAAAACTGTTTTTT
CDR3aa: CASSTTDRANEKLFF

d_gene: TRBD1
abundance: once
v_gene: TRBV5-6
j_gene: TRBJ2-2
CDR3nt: TGTGCCAGCAGCCCAGGAAGGACAGGGGTGTTTACCGGGGAGCTGTTTTTT
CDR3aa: CASSPGRTGVFTGELFF

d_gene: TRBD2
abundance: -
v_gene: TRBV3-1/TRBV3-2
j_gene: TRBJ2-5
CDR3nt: TGTGCCAGCAGCCAAGATCGGGGACTAGCGGGAGAACCTCAAGAGACCCAGTACTTC
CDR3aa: CASSQDRGLAGEPQETQYF

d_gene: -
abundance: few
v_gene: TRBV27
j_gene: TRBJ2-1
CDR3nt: TGTGCCAGCAGCCCTAGCCACTCCTACAATGAGCAGTTCTTC
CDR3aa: CASSPSHSYNEQFF

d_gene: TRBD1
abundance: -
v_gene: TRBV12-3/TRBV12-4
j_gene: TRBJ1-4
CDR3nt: TGTGCCAGCAGTCTAAGGGACAGGGAAAAACTGTTTTTT
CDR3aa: CASSLRDREKLFF

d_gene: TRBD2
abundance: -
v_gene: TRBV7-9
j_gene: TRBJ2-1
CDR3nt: TGTGCCAGCAGCCGGACTAGCGGGGGAGAAAATGAGCAGTTCTTC
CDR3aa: CASSRTSGGENEQFF

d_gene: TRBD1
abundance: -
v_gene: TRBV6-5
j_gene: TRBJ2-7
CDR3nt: TGTGCCAGCAGGTCCCCAGGGGGCCCCTCTTACGAGCAGTACTTC
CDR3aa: CASRSPGGPSYEQYF

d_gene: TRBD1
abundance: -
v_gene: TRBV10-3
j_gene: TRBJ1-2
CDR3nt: TGTGCCATCAGCGGGACAGACTATGGCTACACCTTC
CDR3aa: CAISGTDYGYTF

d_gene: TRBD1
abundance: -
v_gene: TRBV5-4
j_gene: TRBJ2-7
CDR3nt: TGTGCCAGCAGCTTGGCGGGACAGGCCGCCTACGAGCAGTACTTC
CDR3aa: CASSLAGQAAYEQYF

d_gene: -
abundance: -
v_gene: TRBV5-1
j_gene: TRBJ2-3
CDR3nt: TGCGCCAGCAGCTTGATAGCACTCCTCACAGATACGCAGTATTTT
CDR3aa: CASSLIALLTDTQYF

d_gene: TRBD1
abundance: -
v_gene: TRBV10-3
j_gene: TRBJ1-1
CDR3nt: TGTGCCATCAGACCCGGACAGGGAAGGAACACTGAAGCTTTCTTT
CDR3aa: CAIRPGQGRNTEAFF

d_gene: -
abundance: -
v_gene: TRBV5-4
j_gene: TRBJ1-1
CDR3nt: TGTGCCAGCAGCTTGGGCAGGGAGGACACTGAAGCTTTCTTT
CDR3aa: CASSLGREDTEAFF

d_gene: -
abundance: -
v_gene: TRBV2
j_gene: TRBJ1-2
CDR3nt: TGTGCCAGCAGTGAAGCCCGACCGGGAATATATGGCTACACCTTC
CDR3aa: CASSEARPGIYGYTF

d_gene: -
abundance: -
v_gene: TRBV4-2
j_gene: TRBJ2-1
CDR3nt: TGTGCCAGCAGCCAGCCTGTAGCCAATGAGCAGTTCTTC
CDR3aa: CASSQPVANEQFF

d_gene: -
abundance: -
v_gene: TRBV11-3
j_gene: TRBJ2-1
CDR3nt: TGTGCCAGCAGCTTAGGGGTTTGGGGGCCTGAGCAGTTCTTC
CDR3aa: CASSLGVWGPEQFF

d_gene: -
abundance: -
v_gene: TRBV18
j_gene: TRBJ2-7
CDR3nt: TGTGCCAGCTCACCACCGTCCGGGATCTCGTCCTACGAGCAGTACTTC
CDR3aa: CASSPPSGISSYEQYF

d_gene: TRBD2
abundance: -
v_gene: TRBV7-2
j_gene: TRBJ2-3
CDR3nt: TGTGCCAGCAGCTTGCAAAGACTAGCGGGGCGAACAGATACGCAGTATTTT
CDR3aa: CASSLQRLAGRTDTQYF